Given below is one T cell receptor (beta chain) in context. Its antigen is still unknown. Only in-frame clones appear in the TCRdb table, and some are missing; sequencing was by immunoSEQ multiplex PCR. Altogether about 170,000 clones are present, roughly 92% being singletons, with the ten largest covering 1.5% to 2%. The data originate from a study of T cell responses to AZD1222 COVID-19 vaccine. General study points: Seropositive status at baseline applied to only 5 to 7 AZD1222 recipients. Scientists sampled the repertoires only once the peak T cell response had passed. CD4 TCRs linked to vaccination spanned spike, dominating at 160-218 and 743-854. Donors, mostly white British, included more females; clonal diversity was possibly underestimated.

Sequenced here: peripheral blood, sampled on day 0 of AZD1222 vaccination. The origin of this receptor is an adult in good health.

The CDR3 region has the DNA TGTGCCAGCAGCGGCGGGTACTCCTACGAGCAGTACTTC. It encodes CASSGGYSYEQYF. The chain is built from TRBV9 and TRBJ2-7; maybe TRBD2 (5 bases). The CDR3 has 13 residues. V dropped 3 bases and J dropped 0 bases, with 7 bases sitting between them. Germline-derived CDR1 and CDR2 are SGDLS and YYNGEE.